This T cell receptor (beta chain) was recovered during a study of shared clonotypes between healthy human individuals. It was into CD45RA+ naive and CD45RA-negative memory subsets that the CD4+ cells were split. Remarks on this clone: Its target is not known. Distinct nucleotide sequences in the sample also encode this CDR3.

Here immunoSEQ multiplex PCR was the method, and the copy in TCRdb shows in-frame clones only, minus some. This table holds roughly 2.2 million clones, 80% to 95% found once. This CDR3 comprises 12 residues. Germline V lookup: CDR1 MDHEN, CDR2 SYDVKM. With 6 bases removed from V and 0 bases from J, the gap between germline ends came to 5 bases. Points from the study as a whole: For naive CD4 cells, 4% to 5% of clonotypes were shared across a handful of donors. What naive subsets generally showed was a larger estimated richness than memory subsets showed. Limitation of the genetic and exposure-history diversity represented came from the few donors.

This clonotype was obtained from a man between 18 and 35 years old in good health. Some clones in this sample may be carry-over from other donors' samples. The chain is built from TRBV28 and TRBJ1-2; no reliable D call. The sequenced sample was naive CD4+ T cells from PBMCs. Subset in this sample: CD45RA+ positively selected. The CDR3 region is CASSQANYGYTF. CDR3 bases: TGTGCCAGCAGCCAAGCTAACTATGGCTACACCTTC.